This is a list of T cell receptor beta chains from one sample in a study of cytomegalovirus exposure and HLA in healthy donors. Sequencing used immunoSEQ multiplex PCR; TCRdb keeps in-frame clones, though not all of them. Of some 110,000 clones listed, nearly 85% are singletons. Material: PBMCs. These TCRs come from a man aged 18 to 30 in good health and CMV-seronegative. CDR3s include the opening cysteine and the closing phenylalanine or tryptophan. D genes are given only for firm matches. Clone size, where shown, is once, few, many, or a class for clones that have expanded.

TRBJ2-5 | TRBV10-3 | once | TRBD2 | CAIRKTGRAGFTETQYF | TGTGCCATCAGAAAAACCGGGAGGGCCGGTTTCACGGAGACCCAGTACTTC
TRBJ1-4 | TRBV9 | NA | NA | CASSVGGPIGEKLFF | TGTGCCAGCAGCGTCGGGGGGCCGATAGGGGAAAAACTGTTTTTT
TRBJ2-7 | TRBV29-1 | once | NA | CSAKILSGVSRIYEQYF | TGCAGCGCGAAGATACTTTCGGGAGTAAGTCGAATCTACGAGCAGTACTTC
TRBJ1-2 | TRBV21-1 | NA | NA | CASSKGEGYTF | TGTGCCAGCAGCAAAGGAGAGGGCTACACCTTC
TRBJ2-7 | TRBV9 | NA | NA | CASSVGAANYEQYF | TGTGCCAGCAGCGTAGGTGCGGCAAATTACGAGCAGTACTTC
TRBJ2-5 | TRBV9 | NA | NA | CASSVEAGPPGTQYF | TGTGCCAGCAGCGTAGAGGCGGGACCTCCAGGGACCCAGTACTTC
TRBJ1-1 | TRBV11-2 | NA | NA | CASSLDPRGTEAFF | TGTGCCAGCAGCTTAGATCCCAGGGGCACTGAAGCTTTCTTT
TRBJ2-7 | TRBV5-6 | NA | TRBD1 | CASSWGGTGVYEQYF | TGTGCCAGCAGCTGGGGAGGGACAGGGGTCTACGAGCAGTACTTC
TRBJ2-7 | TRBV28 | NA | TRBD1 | CASSLRQGLYEQYF | TGTGCCAGCAGTTTAAGACAGGGGCTCTACGAGCAGTACTTC
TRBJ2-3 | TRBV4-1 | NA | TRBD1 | CASSQAGTGTDTQYF | TGCGCCAGCAGCCAAGCGGGGACAGGCACAGATACGCAGTATTTT
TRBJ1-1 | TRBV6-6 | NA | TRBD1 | CASRKTQGTEAFF | TGTGCCAGCAGAAAAACACAGGGGACTGAAGCTTTCTTT
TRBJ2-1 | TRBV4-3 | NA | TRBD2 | CASSHLLAGEDNEQFF | TGCGCCAGCAGCCACCTTCTAGCGGGAGAGGACAATGAGCAGTTCTTC
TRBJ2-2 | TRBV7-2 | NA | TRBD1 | CASSRTGNTGELFF | TGTGCCAGCTCGCGGACAGGGAACACCGGGGAGCTGTTTTTT
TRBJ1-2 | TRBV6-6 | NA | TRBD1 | CASSFRPGTGYGYTF | TGTGCCAGCAGTTTCCGTCCCGGGACAGGGTACGGCTACACCTTC
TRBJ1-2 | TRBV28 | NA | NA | CASTQGNGYTF | TGTGCCAGCACCCAGGGGAATGGCTACACCTTC
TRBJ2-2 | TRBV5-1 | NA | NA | CASSSRGPANTGELFF | TGCGCCAGCAGCTCCAGGGGCCCTGCGAACACCGGGGAGCTGTTTTTT
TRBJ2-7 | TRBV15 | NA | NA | CATSRDGEGDKYF | TGTGCCACCAGCAGAGATGGGGAAGGGGATAAGTACTTC
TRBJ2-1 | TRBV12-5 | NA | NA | CASRAGNYNEQFF | TGTGCTAGTCGGGCGGGCAATTACAATGAGCAGTTCTTC
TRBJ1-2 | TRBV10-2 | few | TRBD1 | CASGDREGYTF | TGCGCCAGCGGGGACAGGGAAGGCTACACCTTC
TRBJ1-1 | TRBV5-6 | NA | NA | CASSLVTGGNTEAFF | TGTGCCAGCAGCTTGGTAACCGGGGGGAACACTGAAGCTTTCTTT
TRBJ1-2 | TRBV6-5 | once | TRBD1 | CASSRLQDRGAGYTF | TGTGCCAGCAGCCGCCTTCAAGACAGGGGCGCTGGCTACACCTTC
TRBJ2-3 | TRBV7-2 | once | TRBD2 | CASRSRGLVTDTQYF | TGTGCCAGCAGGTCACGGGGACTAGTCACAGATACGCAGTATTTT
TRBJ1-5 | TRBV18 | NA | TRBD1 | CASSPGTGNQPQHF | TGTGCCAGCTCACCAGGGACAGGTAATCAGCCCCAGCATTTT
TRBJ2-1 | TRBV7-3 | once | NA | CASSLTKDSNEQFF | TGTGCCAGCAGCTTAACGAAGGACAGCAATGAGCAGTTCTTC
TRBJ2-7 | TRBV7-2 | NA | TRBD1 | CASSGTAYEQYF | TGTGCCAGCAGCGGGACAGCTTACGAGCAGTACTTC
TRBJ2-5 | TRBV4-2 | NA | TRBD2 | CARSPGASGSMETQYF | TGTGCCCGTTCCCCAGGGGCTAGCGGGAGTATGGAGACCCAGTACTTC
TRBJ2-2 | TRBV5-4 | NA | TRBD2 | CASSSRAGGNTGELFF | TGTGCCAGCAGCTCCAGAGCGGGAGGGAACACCGGGGAGCTGTTTTTT
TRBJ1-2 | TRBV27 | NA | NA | CASSLAAAYGYTF | TGTGCCAGCAGTTTAGCGGCAGCCTATGGCTACACCTTC
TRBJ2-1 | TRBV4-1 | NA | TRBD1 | CASSQPGDSRNEQFF | TGCGCCAGCAGCCAACCCGGGGACAGTCGGAATGAGCAGTTCTTC